This T cell receptor (beta chain) came from a study of CD8+ T cells in alopecia areata. As for the study in general: Dosing with tofacitinib proceeded for 6 to 18 months, followed by 6 months off drug.

Study findings and constraints: Normal scalp showed lower clonality than lesional scalp, especially alopecia totalis/universalis.

Sorted out of PBMCs were CD4+ T cells and CD8+ T cells. With regard to this clone: The antigen is not known.

Once RNA had been extracted, it was reverse transcribed into cDNA to act as the sequencing template. Data came from immunoSEQ multiplex PCR; TCRdb stores just in-frame clones and leaves some out. Of fewer than 200,000 clones detected, approximately 59% appear once; the ten largest clones hold roughly 15%. CDR1 SNHLY and CDR2 FYNNEI come from the germline V gene. CDR3 length equals 16 residues. The V and J ends lost 4 bases and 3 bases respectively, with 16 bases between them. This chain joins TRBV2 and TRBJ1-5; weak D call: TRBD1 (6 bases). Here the sequenced sample was CD4+ T cells sorted from blood, taken at week 0. This sequence originates from a human donor with alopecia areata. The DNA for the CDR3 is TGTGCCAGCAGTGTCGGAGGGGGGGGAGTCAATCAGCCCCAGCATTTT. Its translation is CASSVGGGGVNQPQHF. The full variable domain, in which reference TRBV2 and TRBJ1-5 provide the parts outside the CDR3, is EPEVTQTPSHQVTQMGQEVILRCVPISNHLYFYWYRQILGQKVEFLVSFYNNEISEKSEIFDDQFSVERPDGSNFTLKIRSTKLEDSAMYFCASSVGGGGVNQPQHFGDGTRLSIL.